The entry below describes one T cell receptor (beta chain). What it binds is not known. The CDR3 consists of 15 residues. Per germline, CDR1 DFQATT and CDR2 SNEGSKA (reference sequence). TCRdb derives one entry per CDR3 protein from the 5' RACE reads, leaving out DNA. This sample's clone table lists 150,000 or so distinct CDR3 sequences. This record belongs to a study of T cells expressing NK-cell markers. Background on the study: Among eight sequenced donors, seven carried HCMV seropositivity while one was seronegative.

Study outcomes and limitations: A range of about 1.0-7.0% of CD8+ T cells consisted of dominant NKG2C+ clonotypes in more than five donors.

The TCR originated in a woman aged 50 to 60 in good health. This chain links TRBV20-1 with TRBJ2-7; the TRBD1 assignment by TCRdb is unverifiable without DNA. The sequenced sample consisted of blood T cells: a sorted CD56 or NKG2C T cell subset, CD4+ or CD8+ T cells, or bulk PBMC T cells (not recorded which). The CDR3 here is CSAVQGVSSSYEQYF.